This T cell receptor (beta chain) was sequenced for a study of PD-1 blockade in classical Hodgkin lymphoma. General study findings and limits: The origin of the repertoire differences remains undefined, with disease activity or prior therapy as possible causes. Lower baseline TCR diversity was reported for newly diagnosed patients than for healthy donors.

The data were produced by immunoSEQ multiplex PCR, yet TCRdb's version contains in-frame clones alone and is incomplete. The top ten clones hold about 0.55% of a sample with approximately 25,000 clones, more than 80% of them seen once. This CDR3 comprises 18 residues. Germline CDR1 and CDR2: KGHSH and LQKENI. V gave up 3 bases and J gave up 7 bases; unmatched junction bases: 19. Time point here: newly diagnosed, previously untreated cHL patient sample. Purification of CD4+ T cells from thawed PBMCs was performed via magnetic negative selection. This clone was detected a few times. Antigen specificity is unknown.

The sample comprised CD4+ T cells from blood. The clonotype was recovered from a human donor with classical Hodgkin lymphoma. The rearrangement links TRBV18 to TRBJ1-2, with 8 positions matching TRBD1. The CDR3 DNA is TGTGCCAGCTCACCGTACCAGGAACTGACAGGGGTTGGGCTTGGCTACACCTTC. This codes for CASSPYQELTGVGLGYTF.